This T cell receptor (beta chain) emerged from a study of persistence of HIV-infected CD4 T cells. This CDR3 has 14 residues. Germline lookup yields CDR1 MNHEY and CDR2 SVGAGI. Trimming pared 7 bases from V and 0 bases from J, leaving 10 bases between. Sequencing used immunoSEQ version 4 in survey mode. Some clones are missing from TCRdb's copy, which holds only in-frame ones; the method was immunoSEQ multiplex PCR. Of under 40,000 clones listed, roughly four fifths are singletons. For this clone: Its antigen is as yet unknown.

Overlapping HIV-1 Gag 15-mer peptides at about 1 ug per peptide per mL were used. Memory cells lacking CD40L and CD69 with high CD45RO were sorted. J is TRBJ1-3 and V is TRBV6-5; tentative D call: TRBD1 (6 bases). The origin of this receptor is an adult woman with HIV who was CMV-seropositive. The sequencing used CD4+ T cells sorted from PBMCs after roughly 18-hour stimulation, collected from a patient who received antiretroviral therapy. The CDR3 protein is CASKKGHSGNTIYF. In DNA, the CDR3 is TGTGCCAGCAAAAAGGGACACTCTGGAAACACCATATATTTT.